This T cell receptor (beta chain) came from a study of blood T cell repertoires in COVID-19. The overall study: Samples taken during acute and convalescent COVID-19 were collected in the United States, Italy and Spain. PBMCs, B-cell-depleted T cells, or T cells were the source of the cDNA or gDNA that made up the material.

With 4 bases removed from V and 4 bases from J, the gap between germline ends came to 8 bases. CDR3 length equals 13 residues. Germline V gene lookup returns CDR1 SGHRS and CDR2 YFSETQ. In the source study's methods: By means of reference gene primer amplification, nucleated cell counts were estimated. Generated by immunoSEQ multiplex PCR, the TCRdb table keeps only in-frame clones and is missing some. That table supplies the V and J calls and clone size; D and trimming were determined from the DNA. Altogether fewer than 250,000 clones are present, over 75% being singletons, with the ten largest covering 9.5% to 15%.

The chain links TRBV5-1 to TRBJ1-4; TRBD1 is a possible D gene (5 bases). This clonotype was obtained from a woman between 50 and 59 years old with acute or convalescent COVID-19. Specimen: peripheral blood. The CDR3 nucleotides are TGCGCCAGCAGCCCCGGGGGTAATGAAAAACTGTTTTTT. It codes for CASSPGGNEKLFF.